These 23 T cell receptor beta chains share one sample of origin, sequenced in a study of blood T cell repertoires in COVID-19. The assay was immunoSEQ multiplex PCR, and TCRdb's table has in-frame clones only and misses some. Seen here are roughly 64,000 clones, around 84% observed once, and the top ten hold approximately 5.6%. The material sequenced was peripheral blood. The receptor source for this set is a woman aged 55-69 years with acute or convalescent COVID-19.

The gene calls are TRBV29-1 and TRBJ1-2; no clear D. CDR3 length equals 13 residues. Germline-derived CDR1 and CDR2 are SQVTM and ANQGSEA. Trimming pared 7 bases from V and 8 bases from J, leaving 20 bases between. Here the CDR3 reads CSGQAGIKGGYTF. The CDR3 DNA reads TGCAGCGGCCAGGCGGGGATTAAAGGGGGCTACACCTTC.

This chain joins TRBV6-6 and TRBJ2-2, with TRBD1 matching 11 bases. V dropped 9 bases and J dropped 4; count of bases not matched to a gene: 10. The CDR3 sequence is 16 residues long. Per the germline V gene, CDR1 is MNHNY and CDR2 is SVGAGI (reference sequence). The DNA for the CDR3 is TGTGCCAGTTCGGTCGGACAGGGGGCGAGCACCGGGGAGCTGTTTTTT. This sequence encodes CASSVGQGASTGELFF.

The chain is built from TRBV4-2 and TRBJ1-5; D is unresolved. CDR1 and CDR2 (germline): LGHNA, YNFKEQ. V gave up 0 bases and J gave up 3 bases, with 9 bases separating them. The CDR3 loop spans 15 amino acids. CDR3 sequence (DNA): TGTGCCAGCAGCCAAGATGGGCGAATCAATCAGCCCCAGCATTTT. Translated, it gives CASSQDGRINQPQHF.

This clone appeared once. The chain joins TRBV5-5 to TRBJ1-1; unclear D gene. V was pared by 4 bases and J by 1 base, with 8 bases between. CDR3 length: 13 amino acids. From germline, CDR1 is SGHKS and CDR2 YYEKEE (reference sequence). In DNA form, the CDR3 reads TGTGCCAGCAGCCGCACCAGGAACACTGAAGCTTTCTTT. Its translation is CASSRTRNTEAFF.

This clone was seen a few times. The V and J genes are TRBV25-1 and TRBJ2-3; D unresolved. This CDR3 is built from 14 residues. Trimming left V 10 bases short and J 0 bases short, with 14 bases between. Germline V gene data show CDR1 as MGHDK and CDR2 as SYGVNS. In DNA form, the CDR3 reads TGTGCCACCTCACCGAGACTGAGCACAGATACGCAGTATTTT. Translation gives CATSPRLSTDTQYF. The complete variable domain, with remaining parts taken from reference TRBV25-1 and TRBJ2-3, reads EADIYQTPRYLVIGTGKKITLECSQTMGHDKMYWYQQDPGMELHLIHYSYGVNSTEKGDLSSESTVSRIRTEHFPLTLESARPSHTSQYLCATSPRLSTDTQYFGPGTRLTVL.

A single count supports this clone. This chain links TRBV4-2 with TRBJ2-1, with 8 bases identical to TRBD2. After removal of 3 bases from V and 5 bases from J, the junction contained 3 bases not matched to a gene. The CDR3 has 14 amino acids. Germline V gene data show CDR1 as LGHNA and CDR2 as YNFKEQ. The CDR3 region is CASSQGTRDNEQFF. CDR3 bases: TGTGCCAGCAGCCAGGGGACTAGGGACAATGAGCAGTTCTTC.

The CDR3 coding sequence is TGTGCCAGTAGTTTACAGAGCTCTGGAAACACCATATATTTT. It encodes CASSLQSSGNTIYF. V and J are TRBV19 and TRBJ1-3; the D is unclear. The CDR3 length is 14 residues. Trimming took 5 bases from V and 0 from J, leaving 8 bases between them. Germline loops: CDR1 LNHDA, CDR2 SQIVND (reference sequence).

V gene TRBV2 combines with J gene TRBJ1-1, with 8 bases matching TRBD1. The CDR3 runs 16 residues. Trimming cost V 6 bases and J 1 base; bases outside gene matches: 10. Per germline, CDR1 SNHLY and CDR2 FYNNEI. The CDR3 DNA sequence: TGTGCCAGCAGAGACAGACAGGGGTTCCCGAACACTGAAGCTTTCTTT. Its protein product is CASRDRQGFPNTEAFF.

The chain recombines TRBV2 with TRBJ1-4; TRBD1 agrees at 8 bases. This CDR3 has 15 residues. The germline V gene encodes CDR1 SNHLY and CDR2 FYNNEI. Unmatched junction bases numbered 8, after V lost 4 bases and J lost 7 bases. The CDR3 spells CASSGPTGAAEKLFF. The CDR3 DNA sequence: TGTGCCAGCAGTGGGCCGACAGGGGCGGCTGAAAAACTGTTTTTT. The full variable domain, rest sourced from reference TRBV2 and TRBJ1-4, is EPEVTQTPSHQVTQMGQEVILRCVPISNHLYFYWYRQILGQKVEFLVSFYNNEISEKSEIFDDQFSVERPDGSNFTLKIRSTKLEDSAMYFCASSGPTGAAEKLFFGSGTQLSVL.

V is TRBV6-5 and J is TRBJ2-7; 7 bases match TRBD1. Looked up from germline, CDR1 is MNHEY and CDR2 is SVGAGI. This CDR3 is built from 14 residues. V lost 4 bases, J lost 4 bases, and 7 bases stayed unmatched. This CDR3 is CASSSAPGQYEQYF. DNA of the CDR3: TGTGCCAGCAGTTCGGCACCGGGACAGTACGAGCAGTACTTC.

This chain uses TRBV9 with TRBJ2-3, with TRBD2 matching over 7 bases. Germline values: CDR1 SGDLS, CDR2 YYNGEE. The CDR3 has 15 residues. The V and J ends lost 5 bases and 2 bases, in that order; junction bases with no gene match: 8. The DNA of the CDR3 is TGTGCCAGCAGGCCGGGAGGCAGGCTCACAGATACGCAGTATTTT. Amino acids: CASRPGGRLTDTQYF.

This chain joins TRBV19 and TRBJ1-1, with TRBD1 matching over 8 bases. J was trimmed by 5 bases and V by 3 bases; bases with no gene match: 8. Germline CDR1 is LNHDA and CDR2 is SQIVND (reference sequence). This CDR3 is 15 amino acids long. CDR3 DNA: TGTGCCAGTAGTATCATTGGACAGGGTCCTACTGAAGCTTTCTTT. Amino acids: CASSIIGQGPTEAFF.

This chain uses TRBV20-1 with TRBJ1-2; D might be TRBD1 (6 bases). The CDR3 length is 14 residues. V was cut by 3 bases and J by 4 bases, with 15 bases left in between. Germline CDR1 reads DFQATT; CDR2 reads SNEGSKA (reference sequence). CDR3 amino acids: CSASDGRGAYGYTF. The CDR3, as DNA: TGCAGTGCTAGTGATGGCAGGGGCGCCTATGGCTACACCTTC.

This clone appeared a few times. J is TRBJ2-3 and V is TRBV5-1; D perhaps matches TRBD2 (7 bases). The V and J ends lost 6 bases and 4 bases respectively, with 12 bases between them. The CDR3 is made up of 13 amino acids. Germline V CDR1 and CDR2: SGHRS, YFSETQ. The CDR3 nucleotides read TGCGCCAGCAAGGCGGGGGCGGCAGATACGCAGTATTTT. Residues: CASKAGAADTQYF.

The chain joins TRBV7-6 to TRBJ2-3; D remains unclear. V dropped 5 bases and J dropped 9 bases, with 15 bases sitting between them. This CDR3 is 13 amino acids long. Germline CDR1 is SGHVS and CDR2 is FNYEAQ. The CDR3 is CASSMSLAGTQYF. The CDR3 region has the DNA TGTGCCAGCAGCATGTCCCTGGCAGGAACGCAGTATTTT. Full variable domain (missing parts from reference TRBV7-6 and TRBJ2-3): GAGVSQSPRYKVTKRGQDVALRCDPISGHVSLYWYRQALGQGPEFLTYFNYEAQQDKSGLPNDRFSAERPEGSISTLTIQRTEQRDSAMYRCASSMSLAGTQYFGPGTRLTVL.

The chain combines TRBV20-1 with TRBJ2-5; 12 nucleotides match TRBD1. This CDR3 is built from 16 residues. Germline values: CDR1 DFQATT, CDR2 SNEGSKA (reference sequence). J was trimmed by 5 bases and V by 3 bases; bases with no gene match: 10. CDR3 loop: CSASSLRDRGQETQYF. The CDR3 DNA reads TGCAGTGCTAGTTCTCTGAGGGACAGGGGGCAGGAGACCCAGTACTTC.

The chain is built from TRBV3-1 (or the pseudogene TRBV3-2) and TRBJ1-4; 8 bases are a match to TRBD1. The germline V gene has CDR1 LGHDT and CDR2 YNNKEL (reference sequence). Trimming cost V 1 base and J 3 bases; bases outside gene matches: 1. The CDR3 consists of 15 residues. The CDR3 protein is CASSQGTGPNEKLFF. DNA of the CDR3: TGTGCCAGCAGCCAAGGGACAGGGCCTAATGAAAAACTGTTTTTT.

This sequence joins TRBV6-1 and TRBJ2-1; 8 bases agree with TRBD2. V was clipped by 3 bases and J by 3 bases; unmatched bases: 10. The CDR3 consists of 17 residues. CDR1 is MNHNS, CDR2 SASEGT, per germline. The CDR3 region has the DNA TGTGCCAGCAGTGAGGTTGGGCGGGGGGCCATCTACAATGAGCAGTTCTTC. Translating gives CASSEVGRGAIYNEQFF.

Comment on this clone: In the same sample, other DNA sequences code for this CDR3. The rearrangement uses TRBV5-1 and TRBJ2-7, with TRBD1 matching over 8 bases. Germline lookup yields CDR1 SGHRS and CDR2 YFSETQ. V was clipped by 2 bases and J by 2 bases; unmatched bases: 6. The CDR3 consists of 15 residues. Here the CDR3 reads CASSFGGTGTYEQYF. CDR3 bases: TGCGCCAGCAGCTTTGGGGGGACAGGTACCTACGAGCAGTACTTC.

This rearrangement joins TRBV5-1 to TRBJ2-1; TRBD1 matches at 8 bases. The germline gives CDR1 SGHRS, CDR2 YFSETQ. J lost 6 bases, V lost 4 bases, and 9 bases had no gene match. The CDR3 has 15 residues. The CDR3 region has the DNA TGCGCCAGCAGCGTAGGACAGGGAGCCTCCAATGAGCAGTTCTTC. Protein: CASSVGQGASNEQFF.

CDR3 sequence reads: CASSIGAHTEAFF. The CDR3 DNA reads TGTGCCAGTAGTATAGGGGCTCACACTGAAGCTTTCTTT. The V gene is TRBV19, the J gene TRBJ1-1; D uncertain. The germline V and J ends were trimmed by 1 base and 3 bases, with 6 bases remaining between them. This CDR3 contains 13 residues. Germline V gene lookup returns CDR1 LNHDA and CDR2 SQIVND (reference sequence).

The V call is TRBV6-4, the J call TRBJ1-1, with D tentatively TRBD1 (5 bases). The CDR3 has 13 amino acids. The germline V and J ends were trimmed by 7 bases and 5 bases, with 14 bases remaining between them. The germline V gene has CDR1 MRHNA and CDR2 SNTAGT. The CDR3 nucleotides read TGTGCCAGCAACTCTCAGGGAGGAACTGAAGCTTTCTTT. Translation: CASNSQGGTEAFF.

In DNA, the CDR3 is TGTGCCTGGAGTGCCCCCTACTATGGCTACACCTTC. This translates into CAWSAPYYGYTF. This chain uses TRBV30 with TRBJ1-2; D gene ambiguous. The CDR3 has 12 residues. CDR1 is GTSNPN and CDR2 is SVGIG in the germline V gene (reference sequence). The germline V and J ends were trimmed by 1 base and 3 bases, with 6 bases remaining between them.